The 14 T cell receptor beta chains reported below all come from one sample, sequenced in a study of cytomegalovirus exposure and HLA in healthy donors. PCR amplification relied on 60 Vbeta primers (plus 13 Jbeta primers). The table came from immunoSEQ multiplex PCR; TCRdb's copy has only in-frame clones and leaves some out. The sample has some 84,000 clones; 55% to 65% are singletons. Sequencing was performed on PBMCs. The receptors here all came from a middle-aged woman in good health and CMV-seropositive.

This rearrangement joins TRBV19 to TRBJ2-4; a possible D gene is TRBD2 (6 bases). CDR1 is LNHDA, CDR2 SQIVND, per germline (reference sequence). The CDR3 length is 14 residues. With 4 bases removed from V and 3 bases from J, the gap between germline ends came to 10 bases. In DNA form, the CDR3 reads TGTGCCAGTAGTAACCCGGGAGACAAAAACATTCAGTACTTC. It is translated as CASSNPGDKNIQYF.

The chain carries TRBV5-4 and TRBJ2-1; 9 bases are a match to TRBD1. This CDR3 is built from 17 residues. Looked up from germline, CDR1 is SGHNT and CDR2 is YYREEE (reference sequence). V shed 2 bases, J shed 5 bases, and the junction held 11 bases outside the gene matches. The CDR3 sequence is CASSFIPPGQGDNEQFF. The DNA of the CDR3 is TGTGCCAGCAGCTTTATTCCGCCGGGACAGGGCGACAATGAGCAGTTCTTC. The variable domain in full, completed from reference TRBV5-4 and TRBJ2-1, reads ETGVTQSPTHLIKTRGQQVTLRCSSQSGHNTVSWYQQALGQGPQFIFQYYREEENGRGNFPPRFSGLQFPNYSSELNVNALELDDSALYLCASSFIPPGQGDNEQFFGPGTRLTVL.

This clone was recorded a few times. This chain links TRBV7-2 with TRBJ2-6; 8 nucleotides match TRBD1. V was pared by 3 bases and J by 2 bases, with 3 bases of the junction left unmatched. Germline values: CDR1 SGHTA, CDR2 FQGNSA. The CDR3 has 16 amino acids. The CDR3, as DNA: TGTGCCAGCAGCTTCAGGGGGCGGACTGGGGCCAACGTCCTGACTTTC. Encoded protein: CASSFRGRTGANVLTF.

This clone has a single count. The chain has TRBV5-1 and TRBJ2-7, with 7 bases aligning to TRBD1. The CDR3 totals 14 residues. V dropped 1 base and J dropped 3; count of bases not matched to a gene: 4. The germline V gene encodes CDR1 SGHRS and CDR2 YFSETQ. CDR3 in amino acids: CASSLRQGDYEQYF. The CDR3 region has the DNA TGCGCCAGCAGCTTGAGACAGGGAGACTACGAGCAGTACTTC.

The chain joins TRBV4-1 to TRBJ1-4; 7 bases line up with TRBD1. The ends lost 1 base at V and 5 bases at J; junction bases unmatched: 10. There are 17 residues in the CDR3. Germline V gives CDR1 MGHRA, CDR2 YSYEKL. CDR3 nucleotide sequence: TGCGCCAGCAGCCAAGGCACTTCTCCAGGGGGGAATGAAAAACTGTTTTTT. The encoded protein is CASSQGTSPGGNEKLFF.

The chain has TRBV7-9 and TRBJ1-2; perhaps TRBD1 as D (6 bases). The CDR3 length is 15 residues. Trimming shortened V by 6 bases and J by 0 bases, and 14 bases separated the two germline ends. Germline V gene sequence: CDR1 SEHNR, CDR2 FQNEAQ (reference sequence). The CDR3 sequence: CASSTTGNANYGYTF. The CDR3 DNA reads TGTGCCAGCAGTACAACAGGGAACGCTAACTATGGCTACACCTTC. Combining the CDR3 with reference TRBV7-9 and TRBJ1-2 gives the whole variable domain DTGVSQNPRHKITKRGQNVTFRCDPISEHNRLYWYRQTLGQGPEFLTYFQNEAQLEKSRLLSDRFSAERPKGSFSTLEIQRTEQGDSAMYLCASSTTGNANYGYTFGSGTRLTVV.

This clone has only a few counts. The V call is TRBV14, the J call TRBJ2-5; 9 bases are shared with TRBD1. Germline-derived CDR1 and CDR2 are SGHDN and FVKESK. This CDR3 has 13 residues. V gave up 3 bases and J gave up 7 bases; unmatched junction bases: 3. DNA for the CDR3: TGTGCCAGCAGCCAGGGGACAGGGCGGACCCAGTACTTC. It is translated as CASSQGTGRTQYF.

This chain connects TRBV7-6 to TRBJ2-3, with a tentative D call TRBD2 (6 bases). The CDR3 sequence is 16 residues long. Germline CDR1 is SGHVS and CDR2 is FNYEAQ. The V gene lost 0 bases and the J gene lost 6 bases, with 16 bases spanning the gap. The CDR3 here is CASSLAYMEGLDTQYF. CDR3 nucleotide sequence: TGTGCCAGCAGCTTAGCATATATGGAGGGATTGGATACGCAGTATTTT.

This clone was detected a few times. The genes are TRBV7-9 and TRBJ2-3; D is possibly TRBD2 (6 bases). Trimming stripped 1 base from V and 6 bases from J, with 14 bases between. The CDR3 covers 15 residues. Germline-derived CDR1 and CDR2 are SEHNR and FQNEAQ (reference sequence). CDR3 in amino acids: CASSLGTTRRDTQYF. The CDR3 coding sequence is TGTGCCAGCAGCTTAGGGACTACACGACGGGATACGCAGTATTTT.

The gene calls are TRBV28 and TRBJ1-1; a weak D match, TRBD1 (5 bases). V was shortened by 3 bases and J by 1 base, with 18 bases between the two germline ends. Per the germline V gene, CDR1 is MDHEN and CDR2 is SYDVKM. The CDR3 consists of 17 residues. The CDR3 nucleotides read TGTGCCAGCAGTTTTCGAGGCTTTGGGCAGGGGAACACTGAAGCTTTCTTT. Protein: CASSFRGFGQGNTEAFF.

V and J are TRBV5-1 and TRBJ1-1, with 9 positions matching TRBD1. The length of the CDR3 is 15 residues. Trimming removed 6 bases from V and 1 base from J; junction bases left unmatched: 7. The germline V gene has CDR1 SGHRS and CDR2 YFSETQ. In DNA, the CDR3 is TGCGCCAGCACCCTGGACAGGGGCGCGAACACTGAAGCTTTCTTT. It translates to CASTLDRGANTEAFF.

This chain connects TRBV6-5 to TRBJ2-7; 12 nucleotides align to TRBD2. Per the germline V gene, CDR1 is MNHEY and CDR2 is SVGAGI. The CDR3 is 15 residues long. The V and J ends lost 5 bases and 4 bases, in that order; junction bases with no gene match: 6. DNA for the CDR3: TGTGCCAGCAGTATCCGGACTAGCGGGGCATACGAGCAGTACTTC. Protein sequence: CASSIRTSGAYEQYF.

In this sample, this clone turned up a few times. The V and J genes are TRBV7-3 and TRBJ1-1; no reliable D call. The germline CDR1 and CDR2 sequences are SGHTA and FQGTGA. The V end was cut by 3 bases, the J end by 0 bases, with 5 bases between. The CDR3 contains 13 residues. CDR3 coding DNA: TGTGCCAGCAGCTTCTCAGTGAACACTGAAGCTTTCTTT. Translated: CASSFSVNTEAFF.

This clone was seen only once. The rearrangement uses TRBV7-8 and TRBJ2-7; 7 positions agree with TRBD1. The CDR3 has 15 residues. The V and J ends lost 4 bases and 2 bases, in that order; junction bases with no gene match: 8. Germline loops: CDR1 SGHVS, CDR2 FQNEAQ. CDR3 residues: CASSSETGTTYEQYF. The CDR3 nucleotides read TGTGCCAGCAGCTCCGAGACAGGGACCACCTACGAGCAGTACTTC.